This T cell receptor beta chain was captured by sequencing in a study of cytotoxic CD8 clonotypes in ibrutinib-treated CLL. General study points: Clonality increased with ibrutinib response but returned toward baseline at progression. A difference in sampling times existed between sustained-remission and progressing patients.

This clone has just a few counts. The antigen is undetermined. TCRdb's table, derived via immunoSEQ multiplex PCR, lists solely in-frame clones and lacks some. This table holds 28,000 or so clones, roughly 57% found once. The CDR3 has 14 residues. V lost 2 bases, J lost 5 bases, and 3 bases stayed unmatched. From germline, CDR1 is ENHRY and CDR2 SYGVKD. The source of about 2 micrograms of genomic DNA for TCR beta libraries was cryopreserved PBMCs. This TCR came from a human donor with chronic lymphocytic leukemia. The chain links TRBV10-3 to TRBJ1-5, with 7 positions matching TRBD1. The source material was PBMCs, sampled before ibrutinib treatment. CDR3 in DNA: TGTGCCATCAGTGAGGCAGGGGGGGATCAGCCCCAGCATTTT. Translating it yields CAISEAGGDQPQHF.